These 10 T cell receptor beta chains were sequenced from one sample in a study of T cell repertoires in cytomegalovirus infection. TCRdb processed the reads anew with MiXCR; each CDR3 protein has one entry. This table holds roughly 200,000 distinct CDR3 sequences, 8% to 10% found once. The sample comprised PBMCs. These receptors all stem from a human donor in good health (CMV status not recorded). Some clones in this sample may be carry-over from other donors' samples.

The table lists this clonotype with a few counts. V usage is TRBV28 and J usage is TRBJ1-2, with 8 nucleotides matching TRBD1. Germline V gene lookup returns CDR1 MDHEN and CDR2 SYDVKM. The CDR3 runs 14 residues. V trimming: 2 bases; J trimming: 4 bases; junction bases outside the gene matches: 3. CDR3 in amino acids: CASSLGQGSYGYTF. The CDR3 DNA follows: TGTGCCAGCAGTTTAGGACAGGGAAGCTATGGCTACACCTTC.

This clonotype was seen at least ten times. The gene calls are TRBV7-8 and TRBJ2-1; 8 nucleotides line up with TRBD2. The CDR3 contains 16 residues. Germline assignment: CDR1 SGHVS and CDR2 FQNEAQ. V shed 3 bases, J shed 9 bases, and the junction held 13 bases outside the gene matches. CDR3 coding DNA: TGTGCCAGCAGCTTCCGCGGGGAGCGGGGGTTCGGTGAGCAGTTCTTC. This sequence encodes CASSFRGERGFGEQFF.

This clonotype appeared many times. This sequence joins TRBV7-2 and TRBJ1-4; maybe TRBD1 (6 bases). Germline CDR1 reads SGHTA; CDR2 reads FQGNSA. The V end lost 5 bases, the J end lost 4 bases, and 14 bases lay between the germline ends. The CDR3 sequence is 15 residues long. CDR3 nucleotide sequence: TGTGCCAGCAGCCTACAGGGACCAGATAATGAAAAACTGTTTTTT. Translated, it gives CASSLQGPDNEKLFF.

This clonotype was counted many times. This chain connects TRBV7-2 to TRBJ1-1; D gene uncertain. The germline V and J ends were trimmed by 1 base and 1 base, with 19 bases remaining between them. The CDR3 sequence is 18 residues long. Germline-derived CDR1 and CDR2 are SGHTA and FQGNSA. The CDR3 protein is CASSLGWSVGRGNTEAFF. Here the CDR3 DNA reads TGTGCCAGCAGCTTAGGGTGGTCAGTCGGTCGGGGGAACACTGAAGCTTTCTTT.

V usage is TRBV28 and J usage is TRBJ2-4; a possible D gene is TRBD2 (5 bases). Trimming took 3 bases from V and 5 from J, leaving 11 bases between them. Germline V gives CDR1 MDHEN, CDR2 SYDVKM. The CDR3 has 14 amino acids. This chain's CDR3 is CASSFNGGQNIQYF. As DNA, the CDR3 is TGTGCCAGCAGTTTTAATGGAGGACAAAACATTCAGTACTTC.

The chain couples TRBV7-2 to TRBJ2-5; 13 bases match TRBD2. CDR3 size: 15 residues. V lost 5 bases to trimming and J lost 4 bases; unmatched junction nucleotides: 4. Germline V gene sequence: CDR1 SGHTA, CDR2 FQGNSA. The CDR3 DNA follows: TGTGCCAGCAGCCCCGGACTAGCGGGAGTAGAGACCCAGTACTTC. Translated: CASSPGLAGVETQYF.

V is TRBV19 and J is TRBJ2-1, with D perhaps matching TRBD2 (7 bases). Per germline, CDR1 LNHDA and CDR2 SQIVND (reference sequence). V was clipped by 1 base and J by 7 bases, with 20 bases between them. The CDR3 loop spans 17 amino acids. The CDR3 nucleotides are TGTGCCAGTAGTATAGGGGCAGGGGCGGGAGCGGGGAATGAGCAGTTCTTC. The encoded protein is CASSIGAGAGAGNEQFF. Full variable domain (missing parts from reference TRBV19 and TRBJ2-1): DGGITQSPKYLFRKEGQNVTLSCEQNLNHDAMYWYRQDPGQGLRLIYYSQIVNDFQKGDIAEGYSVSREKKESFPLTVTSAQKNPTAFYLCASSIGAGAGAGNEQFFGPGTRLTVL.

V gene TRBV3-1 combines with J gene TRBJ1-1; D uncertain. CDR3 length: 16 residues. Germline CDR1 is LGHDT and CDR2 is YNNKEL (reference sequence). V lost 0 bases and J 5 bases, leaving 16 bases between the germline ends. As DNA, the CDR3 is TGTGCCAGCAGCCAAGATGGGAACCAGGCGATGACTGAAGCTTTCTTT. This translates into CASSQDGNQAMTEAFF.

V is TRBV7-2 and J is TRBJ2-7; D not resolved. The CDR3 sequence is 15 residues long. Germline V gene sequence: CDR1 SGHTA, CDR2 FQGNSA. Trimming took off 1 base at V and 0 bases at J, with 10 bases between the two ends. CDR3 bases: TGTGCCAGCAGCTTAGAGGACGGCAGCTCCTACGAGCAGTACGTC. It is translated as CASSLEDGSSYEQYV.

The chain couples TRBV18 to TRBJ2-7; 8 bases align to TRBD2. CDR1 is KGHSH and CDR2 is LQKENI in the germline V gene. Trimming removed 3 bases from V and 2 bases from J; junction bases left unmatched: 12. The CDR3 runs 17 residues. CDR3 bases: TGTGCCAGCTCACCCACCGTCGTGGTAGCGGGAACCTACGAGCAGTACTTC. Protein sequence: CASSPTVVVAGTYEQYF.